Below, 22 T cell receptor beta chains from the same sample are listed, as sequenced in a study of CD8+CD57+ T cells in acquired aplastic anemia. Patients chosen for sequencing had shown CD8+CD57+ cell expansion by flow cytometry. Genomic DNA was employed as the template in profiling TCR beta VDJ and CDR3. TCRdb reanalysed the reads using MiXCR and keeps one entry per CDR3 protein. Found here are roughly 93,000 distinct CDR3 sequences, about 63% of them singletons; the top ten hold 65%. Specimen: sorted CD4+, CD8+, or CD8+CD57+ T cells (not recorded which) from PBMCs. The receptor set was obtained from a human donor with aplastic anemia.

This rearrangement joins TRBV29-1 to TRBJ1-2, with D unresolved. CDR1 SQVTM and CDR2 ANQGSEA come from the germline V gene. V was trimmed by 2 bases and J by 0 bases, leaving 7 bases between them. This CDR3 has 13 residues. The CDR3 region is CSVESRSNYGYTF. The CDR3 region has the DNA TGCAGCGTTGAATCTCGATCTAACTATGGCTACACCTTC.

This chain connects TRBV7-2 to TRBJ2-5, with D possibly matching TRBD2 (5 bases). The germline V gene encodes CDR1 SGHTA and CDR2 FQGNSA. Trimming left V 1 base short and J 2 bases short, with 8 bases between. The CDR3 runs 14 residues. The CDR3 is CASSLGLRQETQYF. The CDR3 DNA sequence: TGTGCCAGCAGCTTAGGACTACGGCAAGAGACCCAGTACTTC.

The chain carries TRBV24-1 and TRBJ2-5; D is perhaps TRBD2 (5 bases). Trimming stripped 4 bases from V and 1 base from J, with 6 bases between. Germline assignment: CDR1 KGHDR and CDR2 SFDVKD. The CDR3 length is 13 residues. In DNA form, the CDR3 reads TGTGCCACCAGTGAAGGGAGCCAAGAGACCCAGTACTTC. Translation gives CATSEGSQETQYF.

The J gene is TRBJ2-3, the V gene TRBV20-1, with 10 bases fitting TRBD2. The CDR3 is 16 amino acids. CDR1 and CDR2 (germline): DFQATT, SNEGSKA (reference sequence). Germline trimming cut 5 bases from V and 1 base from J; bases unmatched to any gene: 9. DNA for the CDR3: TGCAGTGCTGGCCCTACAGCGGGGGGGCGCACAGATACGCAGTATTTT. This encodes CSAGPTAGGRTDTQYF.

The V call is TRBV10-3, the J call TRBJ1-6, with 7 bases identical to TRBD1. The CDR3 sequence is 13 residues long. After removal of 6 bases from V and 7 bases from J, the junction contained 3 bases not matched to a gene. Germline assignment: CDR1 ENHRY and CDR2 SYGVKD. The CDR3 here is CAIRGQTNSPLHF. The CDR3 DNA reads TGTGCCATCAGGGGACAGACGAATTCACCCCTCCACTTT.

The sample holds a few counts of this clonotype. The rearrangement uses TRBV19 and TRBJ1-1; D not resolved. Germline CDR1 and CDR2: LNHDA and SQIVND (reference sequence). The V and J ends lost 7 bases and 12 bases respectively, with 15 bases between them. The CDR3 has 11 residues. CDR3 region: CASTWRIGTFF. The CDR3 DNA reads TGTGCCAGTACATGGCGGATCGGAACTTTCTTT.

This clonotype was picked up a small number of times. V and J are TRBV20-1 and TRBJ2-3, with TRBD2 identical over 8 bases. Germline assignment: CDR1 DFQATT and CDR2 SNEGSKA (reference sequence). Trimming at V came to 3 bases and at J to 2 bases, leaving 1 base not matched to a gene. The CDR3 is made up of 13 amino acids. Here the CDR3 reads CSASGRATDTQYF. DNA for the CDR3: TGCAGTGCTAGCGGGAGGGCCACAGATACGCAGTATTTT.

V usage is TRBV15 and J usage is TRBJ1-1, with unresolved D. The CDR3 spans 15 residues. The germline V and J ends were trimmed by 1 base and 4 bases, with 13 bases remaining between them. Germline V gene lookup returns CDR1 LNHNV and CDR2 YYDKDF (reference sequence). For the CDR3, the DNA is TGTGCCACCAGCAGAGGTCCCGCCGATGCCACTGAAGCTTTCTTT. Amino acid sequence: CATSRGPADATEAFF.

The V gene is TRBV10-3, the J gene TRBJ2-7; no definite D call. Germline V CDR1 and CDR2: ENHRY, SYGVKD. Trimming removed 2 bases at V and 3 bases at J, with 14 bases between. The CDR3 totals 15 residues. The CDR3 loop is CAISERGQGIYEQYF. The CDR3 DNA is TGTGCCATCAGTGAGAGAGGCCAAGGGATCTACGAGCAGTACTTC.

In the case of this clonotype: At one end the junction does not follow the germline gene, possibly because of a read error. V and J are TRBV7-9 and TRBJ1-4; unclear D gene. Germline V gene lookup returns CDR1 SEHNR and CDR2 FQNEAQ (reference sequence). The CDR3 has 12 residues. CDR3 coding DNA: TGTGCCAGCGGCTTTCCTAATGAAAAACTGTTTTTT. This encodes CASGFPNEKLFF.

The rearrangement joins TRBV10-2 to TRBJ2-5; no clear D. V was cut by 2 bases and J by 9 bases, with 16 bases left in between. The CDR3 consists of 14 residues. Germline CDR1 and CDR2: WSHSY and SAAADI. CDR3 nucleotide sequence: TGCGCCAGCAGTGAGACAAGCAGCAATCAGCCCCAGTACTTC. Translated, it gives CASSETSSNQPQYF.

V usage is TRBV20-1 and J usage is TRBJ1-1; the D gene is possibly TRBD1 (6 bases). This CDR3 is 13 amino acids long. Germline V gene lookup returns CDR1 DFQATT and CDR2 SNEGSKA (reference sequence). Trimming removed 3 bases at V and 3 bases at J, with 11 bases between. The CDR3 sequence is CSARTGAYTEAFF. CDR3 nucleotide sequence: TGCAGTGCTAGGACGGGGGCCTACACTGAAGCTTTCTTT.

The chain recombines TRBV10-3 with TRBJ2-7, with 9 bases fitting TRBD1. The V segment lost 0 bases and the J segment 2 bases; nucleotides outside the gene matches: 8. The V gene's germline CDR1 is ENHRY and CDR2 SYGVKD. The CDR3 runs to 17 residues. As DNA, the CDR3 is TGTGCCATCAGTGAGTCGACTGTGGGACAGGGTGCCTACGAGCAGTACTTC. The encoded protein is CAISESTVGQGAYEQYF.

The V call is TRBV19, the J call TRBJ2-3; no reliable D call. Trimming took 6 bases from V and 6 from J, leaving 13 bases between them. The CDR3 runs to 13 residues. CDR1 and CDR2 from the germline V gene are LNHDA and SQIVND (reference sequence). The CDR3 DNA reads as TGTGCCAGTAGCCCATCACTCTGGGATACGCAGTATTTT. This gives the protein CASSPSLWDTQYF.

This chain uses TRBV20-1 with TRBJ1-5; D is perhaps TRBD1 (5 bases). The ends were cut back, 3 bases at V and 6 bases at J, with 15 bases in the middle. CDR1 is DFQATT, CDR2 SNEGSKA, per germline (reference sequence). The CDR3 length is 14 residues. CDR3 loop: CSASPQGGGQPQHF. The DNA of the CDR3 is TGCAGTGCTAGTCCCCAGGGAGGAGGTCAGCCCCAGCATTTT.

This clonotype came up once. The gene calls are TRBV23-1 and TRBJ2-5; 9 bases are shared with TRBD1. TRBV23-1 is assigned to the ORF class and has an uncertain function. The length of the CDR3 is 16 residues. Trimming at V came to 3 bases and at J to 4 bases, leaving 9 bases not matched to a gene. The DNA for the CDR3 is TGCGCCAGCAGTCAGGACAGGGGTTACCTCGGAGAGACCCAGTACTTC. It translates to CASSQDRGYLGETQYF.

This clonotype has only a few counts. The chain couples TRBV24-1 to TRBJ2-7; D call uncertain. CDR1 is KGHDR, CDR2 SFDVKD, per germline. V lost 4 bases to trimming and J lost 6 bases, with 12 bases between them. The CDR3 sequence is 13 residues long. The CDR3 DNA sequence: TGTGCCACCAGTGACCACGCTTGGGGCGAGCAGTACTTC. It codes for CATSDHAWGEQYF.

The chain is built from TRBV10-3 and TRBJ2-5; D unresolved. Trimming cost V 4 bases and J 5 bases, with 5 bases left between them. The CDR3 spans 11 residues. Germline loops: CDR1 ENHRY, CDR2 SYGVKD. This chain's CDR3 is CAISGPETQYF. Written as DNA, the CDR3 is TGTGCCATCAGTGGGCCTGAGACCCAGTACTTC.

The chain has TRBV5-1 and TRBJ2-7; the D gene is possibly TRBD2 (6 bases). CDR1 is SGHRS, CDR2 YFSETQ, per germline. The V gene lost 7 bases and the J gene lost 3 bases, with 14 bases spanning the gap. The CDR3 covers 13 residues. The CDR3 DNA sequence: TGCGCCAGCGCCGGGACTCCGGGCTACGAGCAGTACTTC. Translation: CASAGTPGYEQYF.

This clonotype was observed a handful of times. The rearrangement links TRBV20-1 to TRBJ2-7; 13 bases map to TRBD2. The trim removed 0 bases at V and 4 bases at J, leaving 3 bases unmatched. This CDR3 comprises 15 residues. The germline CDR1 and CDR2 sequences are DFQATT and SNEGSKA (reference sequence). CDR3 nucleotides: TGCAGTGCTAGAGATGAGGGACTAGCGGGGTACGAGCAGTACTTC. This gives the protein CSARDEGLAGYEQYF.

The chain uses TRBV5-1 and TRBJ2-5; 7 nucleotides match TRBD1. Germline trimming cut 3 bases from V and 3 bases from J; bases unmatched to any gene: 5. The CDR3 contains 14 residues. Germline V lookup: CDR1 SGHRS, CDR2 YFSETQ. The CDR3 region is CASSSGTAKETQYF. The CDR3 coding sequence is TGCGCCAGCAGCTCCGGGACAGCCAAAGAGACCCAGTACTTC.

This clonotype was counted a single time. This rearrangement joins TRBV7-2 to TRBJ1-2; TRBD1 is a possible D gene (5 bases). CDR1 is SGHTA, CDR2 FQGNSA, per germline. V lost 4 bases and J lost 3, with 9 bases in between. This CDR3 is 13 amino acids long. Here the CDR3 DNA reads TGTGCCAGCAGCTCAGGGCGGCACTATGGCTACACCTTC. As protein: CASSSGRHYGYTF.